These 27 T cell receptor beta chains share one sample of origin, sequenced in a study of OX40 agonist ivuxolimab in advanced cancers. TCRdb keeps only in-frame clones here, not all; method: immunoSEQ multiplex PCR. Seen here are fewer than 40,000 clones, about nine tenths observed once, and the top ten hold about 0.89%. The sequencing here drew on CD4+ or CD8+ T cells sorted from blood, taken in a trial of the OX40 agonist ivuxolimab. These receptors were taken from an adult with an advanced solid tumor such as melanoma, head and neck, liver or kidney cancer.

This clone has more than one count but fewer than ten. This chain connects TRBV7-7 to TRBJ2-7; no clear D. Germline lookup yields CDR1 SSHAT and CDR2 FNYEAQ (reference sequence). The CDR3 is 13 amino acids. Trimming took off 0 bases at V and 6 bases at J, with 9 bases between the two ends. This chain's CDR3 is CASSLAGSSEQYF. CDR3 bases: TGTGCCAGCAGCTTAGCCGGAAGCTCCGAGCAGTACTTC. Combining the CDR3 with reference TRBV7-7 and TRBJ2-7 gives the whole variable domain GAGVSQSPRYKVTKRGQDVTLRCDPISSHATLYWYQQALGQGPEFLTYFNYEAQPDKSGLPSDRFSAERPEGSISTLTIQRTEQRDSAMYRCASSLAGSSEQYFGPGTRLTVT.

This chain uses TRBV5-4 with TRBJ2-7, with 13 bases that match TRBD2. Looked up from germline, CDR1 is SGHNT and CDR2 is YYREEE (reference sequence). V lost 3 bases, J lost 0 bases, and 3 bases stayed unmatched. CDR3 length: 16 amino acids. The CDR3 bases are TGTGCCAGCAGCTACGGACTAGCGGGAGACTCCTACGAGCAGTACTTC. Translation gives CASSYGLAGDSYEQYF.

The gene calls are TRBV5-6 and TRBJ2-2; TRBD1 aligns across 12 bases. The CDR3 is 16 residues long. The trim removed 4 bases at V and 5 bases at J, leaving 6 bases unmatched. Germline V gene lookup returns CDR1 SGHDT and CDR2 YYEEEE. CDR3 in DNA: TGTGCCAGCAGCCTGGGACAGGGGGCGCTGACCGGGGAGCTGTTTTTT. Its translation: CASSLGQGALTGELFF.

This clone was found once. V gene TRBV5-4 combines with J gene TRBJ1-4, with TRBD1 as a possible D gene (6 bases). In germline, CDR1 is SGHNT, CDR2 YYREEE (reference sequence). V lost 3 bases and J 0 bases, leaving 24 bases between the germline ends. The CDR3 is 20 residues long. As DNA, the CDR3 is TGTGCCAGCAGCTCGCCCGCGCTACAGCAGGGGATTGCAACTAATGAAAAACTGTTTTTT. Translating it yields CASSSPALQQGIATNEKLFF. The full variable domain, with the rest looked up from reference TRBV5-4 and TRBJ1-4, is ETGVTQSPTHLIKTRGQQVTLRCSSQSGHNTVSWYQQALGQGPQFIFQYYREEENGRGNFPPRFSGLQFPNYSSELNVNALELDDSALYLCASSSPALQQGIATNEKLFFGSGTQLSVL.

CDR3 bases: TGTGCCAGCAGCGGGGGCATCTCTGGGGCCAACGTCCTGACTTTC. Its protein is CASSGGISGANVLTF. The chain uses TRBV5-6 and TRBJ2-6; D is perhaps TRBD1 (6 bases). Germline V lookup: CDR1 SGHDT, CDR2 YYEEEE. Trimming pared 4 bases from V and 0 bases from J, leaving 8 bases between. CDR3 size: 15 residues.

V usage is TRBV2 and J usage is TRBJ2-6; D unclear. The V gene's germline CDR1 is SNHLY and CDR2 FYNNEI. The CDR3 extends over 15 amino acids. Trimming left V 1 base short and J 0 bases short, with 4 bases between. CDR3 amino acids: CASSEGHSGANVLTF. CDR3 nucleotide sequence: TGTGCCAGCAGTGAAGGCCACTCTGGGGCCAACGTCCTGACTTTC.

J is TRBJ1-4 and V is TRBV2, with D perhaps matching TRBD1 (6 bases). CDR1 is SNHLY, CDR2 FYNNEI, per germline. The CDR3 loop spans 14 amino acids. With 6 bases removed from V and 5 bases from J, the gap between germline ends came to 13 bases. In DNA, the CDR3 is TGTGCCAGCAGGGGGGCAGGCCCCAATGAAAAACTGTTTTTT. Translation gives CASRGAGPNEKLFF.

In the case of this clone: A read error is likely, as this CDR3 ends without the conserved phenylalanine or tryptophan. J is TRBJ1-2 and V is TRBV2; D might be TRBD1 (6 bases). The CDR3 length is 13 residues. V lost 6 bases to trimming and J lost 7 bases, with 15 bases between them. Per germline, CDR1 SNHLY and CDR2 FYNNEI. The CDR3 DNA sequence: TGTGCCAGCAGCCTGGGGGGGGCGCGTGGCTACACCTCC. The encoded protein is CASSLGGARGYTS.

This clone was detected only a few times. V usage is TRBV2 and J usage is TRBJ2-4, with D tentatively TRBD2 (6 bases). CDR1 is SNHLY, CDR2 FYNNEI, per germline. V was shortened by 2 bases and J by 1 base, with 9 bases between the two germline ends. The CDR3 has 15 amino acids. CDR3 sequence: CASSEWGDAKNIQYF. The CDR3 coding sequence is TGTGCCAGCAGTGAATGGGGGGATGCCAAAAACATTCAGTACTTC.

This clone was observed a few times. The gene calls are TRBV29-1 and TRBJ2-7, with D perhaps matching TRBD1 or TRBD2 (5 bases each). V lost 2 bases and J lost 9, with 11 bases in between. Germline lookup yields CDR1 SQVTM and CDR2 ANQGSEA. This CDR3 comprises 11 residues. The CDR3 coding sequence is TGCAGCGTTGAACGAGCTGGGGGGCAGTACTTC. This translates into CSVERAGGQYF.

This clone was detected once. V and J are TRBV6-6 and TRBJ1-5, with a possible D match to TRBD1 (6 bases). V dropped 11 bases and J dropped 2 bases, with 22 bases sitting between them. CDR1 and CDR2 (germline): MNHNY, SVGAGI (reference sequence). The CDR3 covers 16 residues. The CDR3 region has the DNA TGTGCCGCCAACCCGGGACACGGGAGGGGCAATCAGCCCCAGCATTTT. As protein: CAANPGHGRGNQPQHF.

V and J are TRBV5-4 and TRBJ2-7; no clear D. This CDR3 comprises 13 residues. The germline gives CDR1 SGHNT, CDR2 YYREEE (reference sequence). V dropped 4 bases and J dropped 5 bases, with 13 bases sitting between them. The CDR3 DNA reads as TGTGCCAGCAGCCAAGCCCCAACGCACGAGCAGTACTTC. It specifies CASSQAPTHEQYF.

The CDR3 DNA reads as TGTGCCAGTAGTATTGGAGTAAACACAGATACGCAGTATTTT. Amino acid sequence: CASSIGVNTDTQYF. The chain carries TRBV19 and TRBJ2-3; the D is unclear. The V and J ends lost 3 bases and 2 bases respectively, with 9 bases between them. Germline loops: CDR1 LNHDA, CDR2 SQIVND (reference sequence). There are 14 residues in the CDR3.

The gene calls are TRBV30 and TRBJ1-1; no firm D call. The CDR3 has 10 amino acids. V shed 4 bases and J shed 7 bases, with 7 bases lying between them. The germline V gene encodes CDR1 GTSNPN and CDR2 SVGIG (reference sequence). The DNA of the CDR3 is TGTGCCTGGATTTCTATTGAAGCTTTCTTT. This gives the protein CAWISIEAFF.

V usage is TRBV19 and J usage is TRBJ1-1; 9 nucleotides match TRBD1. Per germline, CDR1 LNHDA and CDR2 SQIVND (reference sequence). This CDR3 contains 13 residues. The V and J ends lost 5 bases and 9 bases, in that order; junction bases with no gene match: 7. CDR3 residues: CASSLDRGWQAFF. The CDR3 bases are TGTGCCAGTAGTTTGGACAGGGGTTGGCAAGCTTTCTTT.

The chain links TRBV7-3 to TRBJ2-1; TRBD2 aligns across 9 bases. Per germline, CDR1 SGHTA and CDR2 FQGTGA. V lost 2 bases to trimming and J lost 9 bases; unmatched junction nucleotides: 5. This CDR3 comprises 14 residues. This chain's CDR3 is CASSLAGGGGEQFF. CDR3 coding DNA: TGTGCCAGCAGCTTAGCGGGAGGGGGCGGTGAGCAGTTCTTC.

The chain uses TRBV28 and TRBJ1-2, with a tentative D call TRBD1 (6 bases). CDR1 is MDHEN, CDR2 SYDVKM, per germline. The V end was cut by 3 bases, the J end by 2 bases, with 13 bases between. The CDR3 covers 15 residues. CDR3 region: CASSLRTAPNYGYTF. Here the CDR3 DNA reads TGTGCCAGCAGTTTGAGGACAGCCCCAAACTATGGCTACACCTTC.

The CDR3 region is CASSGATYNEQFF. The CDR3 DNA is TGCGCCAGCAGTGGTGCAACCTACAATGAGCAGTTCTTC. The chain employs TRBV10-1 and TRBJ2-1; D is undetermined. Trimming removed 4 bases at V and 2 bases at J, with 6 bases between. The germline V gene encodes CDR1 WNHNN and CDR2 SYGVQD (reference sequence). The CDR3 is 13 amino acids.

CDR3 sequence (DNA): TGTGCCAGCAGCTTTCTAGGGGCTGGAGGCTACACCTTC. As protein: CASSFLGAGGYTF. This chain joins TRBV5-4 and TRBJ1-2; TRBD1 might be the D (5 bases). The length of the CDR3 is 13 residues. Germline V gene lookup returns CDR1 SGHNT and CDR2 YYREEE (reference sequence). The V end lost 2 bases, the J end lost 8 bases, and 13 bases lay between the germline ends. The full variable domain, completed using reference TRBV5-4 and TRBJ1-2, is ETGVTQSPTHLIKTRGQQVTLRCSSQSGHNTVSWYQQALGQGPQFIFQYYREEENGRGNFPPRFSGLQFPNYSSELNVNALELDDSALYLCASSFLGAGGYTFGSGTRLTVV.

This clone has a single count. This chain links TRBV11-3 with TRBJ2-3; 8 nucleotides agree with TRBD1. The V and J ends lost 4 bases and 6 bases, in that order; junction bases with no gene match: 9. CDR3 length: 15 residues. Germline loops: CDR1 SGHNT, CDR2 YENEEA. CDR3 region: CASSSPRTGLDTQYF. Written as DNA, the CDR3 is TGTGCCAGCAGCTCGCCAAGGACAGGGTTGGATACGCAGTATTTT.

The genes are TRBV5-1 and TRBJ2-2; 9 nucleotides line up with TRBD1. The V gene's germline CDR1 is SGHRS and CDR2 YFSETQ. The CDR3 is made up of 17 amino acids. J was trimmed by 1 base and V by 1 base; bases with no gene match: 5. CDR3 nucleotide sequence: TGCGCCAGCAGCTTGTCGGGACAGGGACTGAACACCGGGGAGCTGTTTTTT. It yields the protein CASSLSGQGLNTGELFF.

The chain employs TRBV19 and TRBJ2-3, with TRBD2 matching 10 bases. Germline CDR1 is LNHDA and CDR2 is SQIVND (reference sequence). The CDR3 totals 15 residues. J lost 3 bases, V lost 7 bases, and 7 bases had no gene match. The DNA of the CDR3 is TGTGCCAGTACCTTACTAGCGGGAAAGACAGATACGCAGTATTTT. Amino acid sequence: CASTLLAGKTDTQYF.

The chain joins TRBV19 to TRBJ2-4; no definite D call. The CDR3 is 15 residues long. From germline, CDR1 is LNHDA and CDR2 SQIVND (reference sequence). Trimming took off 1 base at V and 0 bases at J, with 7 bases between the two ends. CDR3 DNA: TGTGCCAGTAGTATAGTTAAGCTAGCCAAAAACATTCAGTACTTC. Its protein product is CASSIVKLAKNIQYF.

The chain combines TRBV5-6 with TRBJ2-7, with a weak D call TRBD1 (6 bases). This CDR3 region has 15 residues. Trimming pared 4 bases from V and 0 bases from J, leaving 14 bases between. The germline V gene encodes CDR1 SGHDT and CDR2 YYEEEE. The CDR3, as DNA: TGTGCCAGCAGCGGCTCCGGGACACCCTCCTACGAGCAGTACTTC. Its protein is CASSGSGTPSYEQYF.

The V and J genes are TRBV6-6 and TRBJ1-1; D is uncertain. V dropped 5 bases and J dropped 6 bases, with 13 bases sitting between them. The CDR3 runs 13 residues. Germline assignment: CDR1 MNHNY and CDR2 SVGAGI (reference sequence). In nucleotides, the CDR3 is TGTGCCAGCAGTACTGACCTGGTCCCTGAAGCTTTCTTT. Translated, it gives CASSTDLVPEAFF.

This rearrangement joins TRBV10-2 to TRBJ2-1; D not certain. CDR3 length: 11 residues. The germline gives CDR1 WSHSY, CDR2 SAAADI. V gave up 3 bases and J gave up 4 bases, with 1 base separating them. The CDR3 reads CASSDYNEQFF. As DNA, the CDR3 is TGCGCCAGCAGTGATTACAATGAGCAGTTCTTC.

This clone has only one observation. The chain is built from TRBV18 and TRBJ2-7; 9 bases agree with TRBD1. The CDR3 loop spans 13 amino acids. Germline loops: CDR1 KGHSH, CDR2 LQKENI. With 1 base clipped from V and 5 bases from J, the junction kept 0 bases outside the gene matches. For the CDR3, the DNA is TGTGCCAGCTCACCACGGGACAGGGACGAGCAGTACTTC. Translation: CASSPRDRDEQYF.